This T cell receptor (beta chain) is from a study of spatial heterogeneity in lung cancer. Study as a whole: Alpha-chain sequences were consistently detected in smaller numbers than beta-chain sequences.

Study-level findings and limits: Ubiquitous expanded tumor TCRs surfaced in blood more at resection than they did at follow-up.

Trimming took 6 bases from V and 0 from J, leaving 14 bases between them. Germline V CDR1 and CDR2: MNHEY, SVGEGT. This CDR3 contains 15 residues. Regarding this clonotype: The antigen is undetermined.

Time point defined: blood at routine non-recurrence follow-up after resection. Extraction of whole RNA from tumor, nontumor lung or frozen PBMC preceded unsorted sequencing. Single TCR cDNA molecules each had their own unique molecular identifier. TCRdb processed the 5' RACE reads anew with MiXCR; each CDR3 protein has one entry. The sample contains 20,000 to 25,000 distinct CDR3 sequences, around 9.7% of which appear only once. Material: PBMCs, obtained at follow-up. The rearrangement links TRBV6-2 or TRBV6-3 to TRBJ2-5; D gene uncertain. The source is a male donor with early-stage non-small cell lung cancer. The CDR3 DNA sequence: TGTGCCAGCAGCCCGAAGTTCTGGTACCAAGAGACCCAGTACTTC. This translates into CASSPKFWYQETQYF.